This T cell receptor beta chain was recorded in a study of vaccination effects on CD4 cells after COVID-19. Study-level results: Late post-vaccination, clones induced by infection and those induced by vaccine underwent marked clonal contraction.

The CDR3 contains 13 residues. The V gene's germline CDR1 is SQVTM and CDR2 ANQGSEA. V was cut by 3 bases and J by 4 bases, with 12 bases left in between. Of note for this clone: Its cognate antigen is unknown.

ViraFEST used viral peptide pools to expand antigen-specific CD4+ T cells before sequencing. The authors isolated CD4+ T cells after roughly eleven days of culture. Each participant was administered two doses of either the BNT162b2 or the mRNA-1273 vaccine. Clones were read by immunoSEQ multiplex PCR, and TCRdb kept only the in-frame ones, dropping some. The table has about 28,000 clones, 70% to 75% seen once. The chain couples TRBV29-1 to TRBJ1-1; D possibly corresponds to TRBD1 (6 bases). The TCR sequence derives from a human donor who received a COVID-19 vaccine. The sample was CD4+ T cells from PBMCs cultured with HCoV-NL63 spike peptides, taken after COVID-19 vaccination. CDR3 DNA: TGCAGCGTTGAGAAACAGGGTGGCACTGAAGCTTTCTTT. Protein: CSVEKQGGTEAFF.